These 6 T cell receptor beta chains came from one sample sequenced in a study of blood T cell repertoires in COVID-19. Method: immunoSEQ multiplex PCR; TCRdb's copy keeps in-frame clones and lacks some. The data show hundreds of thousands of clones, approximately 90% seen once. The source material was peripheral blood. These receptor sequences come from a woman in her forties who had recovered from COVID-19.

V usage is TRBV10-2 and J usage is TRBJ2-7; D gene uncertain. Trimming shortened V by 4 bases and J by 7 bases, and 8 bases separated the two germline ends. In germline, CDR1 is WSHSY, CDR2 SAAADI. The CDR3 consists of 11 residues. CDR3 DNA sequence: TGCGCCAGCAGTGCTCTGCGAGAGCAGTACTTC. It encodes CASSALREQYF.

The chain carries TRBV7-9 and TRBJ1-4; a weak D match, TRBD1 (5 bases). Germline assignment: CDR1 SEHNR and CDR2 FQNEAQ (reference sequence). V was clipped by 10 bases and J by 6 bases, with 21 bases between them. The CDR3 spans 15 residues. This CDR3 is CATRDPGGVDEKLFF. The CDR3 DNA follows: TGTGCCACTCGGGATCCGGGGGGTGTGGATGAAAAACTGTTTTTT.

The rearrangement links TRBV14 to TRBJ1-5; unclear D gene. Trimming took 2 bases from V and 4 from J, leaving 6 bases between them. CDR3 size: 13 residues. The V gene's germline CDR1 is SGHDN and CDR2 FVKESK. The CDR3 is CASSQSRNQPQHF. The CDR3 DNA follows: TGTGCCAGCAGCCAATCCAGGAATCAGCCCCAGCATTTT.

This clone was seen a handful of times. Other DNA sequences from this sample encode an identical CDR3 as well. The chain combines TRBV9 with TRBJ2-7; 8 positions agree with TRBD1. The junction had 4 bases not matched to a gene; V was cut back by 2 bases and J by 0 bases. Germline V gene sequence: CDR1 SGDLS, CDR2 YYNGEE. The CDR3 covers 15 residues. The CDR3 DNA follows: TGTGCCAGCAGCGTTTCAGGGGGCCCCTCCTACGAGCAGTACTTC. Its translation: CASSVSGGPSYEQYF. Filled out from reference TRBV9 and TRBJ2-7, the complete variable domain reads DSGVTQTPKHLITATGQRVTLRCSPRSGDLSVYWYQQSLDQGLQFLIQYYNGEERAKGNILERFSAQQFPDLHSELNLSSLELGDSALYFCASSVSGGPSYEQYFGPGTRLTVT.

The CDR3 bases are TGTGCCAGCAGCCGGGACAGGGGATACGAGCAGTACTTC. Protein sequence: CASSRDRGYEQYF. V and J are TRBV7-8 and TRBJ2-7; 10 bases fit TRBD1. Per the germline V gene, CDR1 is SGHVS and CDR2 is FQNEAQ. This CDR3 spans 13 amino acids. V was pared by 5 bases and J by 4 bases, with 2 bases of the junction left unmatched. Combining the CDR3 with reference TRBV7-8 and TRBJ2-7 gives the whole variable domain GAGVSQSPRYKVAKRGQDVALRCDPISGHVSLFWYQQALGQGPEFLTYFQNEAQLDKSGLPSDRFFAERPEGSVSTLKIQRTQQEDSAVYLCASSRDRGYEQYFGPGTRLTVT.

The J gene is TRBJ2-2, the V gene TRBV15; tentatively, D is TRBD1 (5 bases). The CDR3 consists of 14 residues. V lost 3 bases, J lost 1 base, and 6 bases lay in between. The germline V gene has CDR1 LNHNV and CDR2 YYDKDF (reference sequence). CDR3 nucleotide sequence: TGTGCCACCAGCAGTGACAGGAACACCGGGGAGCTGTTTTTT. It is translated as CATSSDRNTGELFF.